Detailed here is one T cell receptor (beta chain). The repertoire was sequenced with immunoSEQ multiplex PCR; TCRdb's copy has only in-frame clones and lacks some. The sample has 90,000 to 150,000 clones; roughly 88% are singletons. This entry belongs to a study of control samples from healthy donors and cancer patients. The sample taken for sequencing was blood. This TCR came from a man aged 40-49 years in good health.

The CDR3 loop reads CASRDVAYEQYF. CDR3 coding DNA: TGTGCCAGCAGGGACGTGGCCTACGAGCAGTACTTC. This chain joins TRBV6-5 and TRBJ2-7; no definite D call. There are 12 residues in the CDR3. Trimming removed 6 bases from V and 2 bases from J, with 8 bases in between. Germline values: CDR1 MNHEY, CDR2 SVGAGI.